These 32 T cell receptor beta chains share one sample of origin, sequenced in a study of blood T cell repertoires in COVID-19 (dated by TCRdb to the early 2020s). Library creation used the immunoSEQ multiplex PCR assay. Drawn from immuneACCESS, this table holds only the in-frame rearrangements with V and J called that TCRdb kept. Clones are partly lost; checked studies trace under half to an unresolved V gene and leave the rest unexplained. This sample holds 130,000 or so clones; approximately 80% were observed only once. The ten biggest clones cover 7.9% of the sample. The sample taken for sequencing was peripheral blood. Receptors originate from a human donor in a cohort sampled during active COVID-19.

This clone was detected a few times. V usage is TRBV3-1 (or the pseudogene TRBV3-2) and J usage is TRBJ1-1; D gene unclear. The ends were cut back, 2 bases at V and 0 bases at J, with 7 bases in the middle. CDR3 size: 14 residues. Germline values: CDR1 LGHDT, CDR2 YNNKEL (reference sequence). The CDR3 nucleotides are TGTGCCAGCAGCCAAAGGGAGATGAACACTGAAGCTTTCTTT. Translating it yields CASSQREMNTEAFF.

CDR3 amino acids: CASRTEMNTEAFF. CDR3 sequence (DNA): TGTGCCAGCCGAACAGAAATGAACACTGAAGCTTTCTTT. The chain is built from TRBV18 and TRBJ1-1, with unresolved D. Between the trimmed V and J ends, which lost 8 bases and 0 bases, there was a span of 10 bases. This CDR3 has 13 amino acids. Germline lookup yields CDR1 KGHSH and CDR2 LQKENI.

This clone turned up a few times. The chain carries TRBV28 and TRBJ1-6; the match to TRBD1 covers 8 bases. This CDR3 has 16 amino acids. CDR1 and CDR2 (germline): MDHEN, SYDVKM. Trimming removed 4 bases from V and 11 bases from J; junction bases left unmatched: 13. CDR3 bases: TGTGCCAGCAGTTCACCAGGGGGCGGGAAAACTACACCCCTCCACTTT. Translating gives CASSSPGGGKTTPLHF.

The chain is built from TRBV11-2 and TRBJ2-7, with 7 bases fitting TRBD1. CDR1 and CDR2 (germline): SGHAT, FQNNGV. V lost 0 bases and J lost 2; bases outside the gene matches: 4. CDR3 length: 15 residues. The CDR3 sequence is CASSLEQGRTYEQYF. The CDR3 DNA reads as TGTGCCAGCAGCTTAGAACAGGGGCGGACCTACGAGCAGTACTTC.

The J gene is TRBJ2-7, the V gene TRBV2; TRBD2 aligns across 12 bases. The CDR3 is made up of 19 amino acids. V was clipped by 2 bases and J by 0 bases; unmatched bases: 11. Germline V lookup: CDR1 SNHLY, CDR2 FYNNEI. The chain's CDR3 is CASSEPSGTSGSDSYEQYF. Here the CDR3 DNA reads TGTGCCAGCAGTGAACCCTCCGGGACTAGCGGGTCCGACTCCTACGAGCAGTACTTC.

V usage is TRBV7-2 and J usage is TRBJ1-1; 7 bases map to TRBD1. Germline-derived CDR1 and CDR2 are SGHTA and FQGNSA. The CDR3 loop spans 15 amino acids. J was trimmed by 5 bases and V by 0 bases; bases with no gene match: 6. This CDR3 reads CASSLARTGGTEAFF. The CDR3 DNA follows: TGTGCCAGCAGCTTAGCACGGACAGGTGGGACTGAAGCTTTCTTT.

The J gene is TRBJ1-3, the V gene TRBV11-2, with 10 bases lining up with TRBD1. The CDR3 has 17 residues. V shed 4 bases, J shed 0 bases, and the junction held 6 bases outside the gene matches. In germline, CDR1 is SGHAT, CDR2 FQNNGV. Here the CDR3 DNA reads TGTGCCAGCAGCTGGGACAGGGGCCCGATCTCTGGAAACACCATATATTTT. It is translated as CASSWDRGPISGNTIYF.

The chain has TRBV11-2 and TRBJ2-2; a weak D match, TRBD1 (6 bases). V lost 5 bases and J lost 1, with 11 bases in between. Looked up from germline, CDR1 is SGHAT and CDR2 is FQNNGV. The CDR3 spans 15 residues. The CDR3 sequence is CASSRDIVNTGELFF. The CDR3 DNA follows: TGTGCCAGCAGCCGGGACATAGTGAACACCGGGGAGCTGTTTTTT.

This clone has a handful of counts. This CDR3 reads CASSNEGAGANVLTF. Here the CDR3 DNA reads TGCGCCAGCAGCAACGAGGGGGCTGGGGCCAACGTCCTGACTTTC. V gene TRBV5-1 combines with J gene TRBJ2-6; possible D gene TRBD1, 6 bases. CDR1 and CDR2 (germline): SGHRS, YFSETQ. The V gene lost 4 bases and the J gene lost 2 bases, with 10 bases spanning the gap. There are 15 residues in the CDR3.

The chain couples TRBV5-8 to TRBJ2-2, with D perhaps matching TRBD2 (5 bases). Deletions cut 7 bases from V and 6 bases from J, with 16 bases between. Germline CDR1 is SGHTS and CDR2 is YDEGEE. The CDR3 loop spans 14 amino acids. This CDR3 reads CASPSGSYPGELFF. CDR3 nucleotide sequence: TGTGCCAGCCCCTCGGGGAGCTATCCCGGGGAGCTGTTTTTT.

Turning to this clone: The sample contains more than one DNA sequence encoding this CDR3. The chain links TRBV7-9 to TRBJ1-5; D ambiguous. Deletions cut 6 bases from V and 4 bases from J, with 7 bases between. The length of the CDR3 is 12 residues. Per the germline V gene, CDR1 is SEHNR and CDR2 is FQNEAQ (reference sequence). CDR3 amino acids: CASSLLNQPQHF. CDR3 bases: TGTGCCAGCAGTTTACTGAATCAGCCCCAGCATTTT. Full variable domain (remainder filled in from reference TRBV7-9 and TRBJ1-5): DTGVSQNPRHKITKRGQNVTFRCDPISEHNRLYWYRQTLGQGPEFLTYFQNEAQLEKSRLLSDRFSAERPKGSFSTLEIQRTEQGDSAMYLCASSLLNQPQHFGDGTRLSIL.

The chain employs TRBV10-2 and TRBJ2-7, with no clear D. Per the germline V gene, CDR1 is WSHSY and CDR2 is SAAADI. The V end lost 0 bases, the J end lost 4 bases, and 4 bases lay between the germline ends. This CDR3 has 12 residues. In DNA, the CDR3 is TGCGCCAGCAGTGAGTCCCCTTACGAGCAGTACTTC. Translating it yields CASSESPYEQYF.

The chain has TRBV5-1 and TRBJ2-7; TRBD2 matches at 10 bases. CDR1 and CDR2 (germline): SGHRS, YFSETQ. The CDR3 loop spans 13 amino acids. Trimming took 7 bases from V and 2 from J; bases not matched to a gene: 3. The CDR3 region is CASGTSDTYEQYF. In DNA form, the CDR3 reads TGCGCCAGCGGGACTAGCGACACCTACGAGCAGTACTTC.

The chain employs TRBV2 and TRBJ2-7, with 7 bases fitting TRBD1. Trimming took 2 bases from V and 2 from J; bases not matched to a gene: 6. The CDR3 is 15 amino acids. The V gene's germline CDR1 is SNHLY and CDR2 FYNNEI. CDR3 nucleotide sequence: TGTGCCAGCAGTGAATCCCGGACAGGAACCTACGAGCAGTACTTC. Amino acids: CASSESRTGTYEQYF.

This clone appeared once. The chain carries TRBV4-1 and TRBJ2-7; maybe TRBD2 (5 bases). V lost 1 base, J lost 0 bases, and 16 bases lay in between. Germline V gene data show CDR1 as MGHRA and CDR2 as YSYEKL. This CDR3 is built from 17 residues. Here the CDR3 DNA reads TGCGCCAGCAGCCAAGCCGCTTTGGGGAGACACTCCTACGAGCAGTACTTC. It translates to CASSQAALGRHSYEQYF.

The CDR3 DNA reads TGTGCCAGCAGCGTAGATCAAGGGGGCGACGGCTACACCTTC. As protein: CASSVDQGGDGYTF. The rearrangement uses TRBV9 and TRBJ1-2; 7 nucleotides align to TRBD1. The CDR3 spans 14 residues. The J segment lost 8 bases and the V segment lost 0 bases, leaving 7 bases of the junction unmatched. CDR1 is SGDLS and CDR2 is YYNGEE in the germline V gene. The variable domain in full, with the rest retrieved from reference TRBV9 and TRBJ1-2, is DSGVTQTPKHLITATGQRVTLRCSPRSGDLSVYWYQQSLDQGLQFLIQYYNGEERAKGNILERFSAQQFPDLHSELNLSSLELGDSALYFCASSVDQGGDGYTFGSGTRLTVV.

V is TRBV29-1 and J is TRBJ1-1; perhaps TRBD1 as D (5 bases). The V and J ends lost 6 bases and 3 bases respectively, with 8 bases between them. The germline V gene encodes CDR1 SQVTM and CDR2 ANQGSEA. CDR3 length: 11 residues. The CDR3 DNA is TGCAGCGTCTGGGGGGACACTGAAGCTTTCTTT. This translates into CSVWGDTEAFF. The full variable domain, rest sourced from reference TRBV29-1 and TRBJ1-1, is SAVISQKPSRDICQRGTSLTIQCQVDSQVTMMFWYRQQPGQSLTLIATANQGSEATYESGFVIDKFPISRPNLTFSTLTVSNMSPEDSSIYLCSVWGDTEAFFGQGTRLTVV.

The chain couples TRBV5-1 to TRBJ2-7, with D maybe TRBD2 (6 bases). In germline, CDR1 is SGHRS, CDR2 YFSETQ. Trimming stripped 0 bases from V and 7 bases from J, with 14 bases between. The CDR3 extends over 14 amino acids. The CDR3 sequence is CASSLDGGAWEQYF. DNA for the CDR3: TGCGCCAGCAGCTTGGATGGAGGGGCCTGGGAGCAGTACTTC.

The chain links TRBV4-1 to TRBJ2-7; 8 bases map to TRBD1. The V segment lost 3 bases and the J segment 0 bases; nucleotides outside the gene matches: 4. The germline V gene encodes CDR1 MGHRA and CDR2 YSYEKL. The CDR3 has 15 amino acids. CDR3 loop: CASSQTGQASYEQYF. DNA of the CDR3: TGCGCCAGCAGCCAGACGGGACAGGCCTCCTACGAGCAGTACTTC.

The CDR3 coding sequence is TGTGCCAGCAGCGGCAGCTCCTACGAGCAGTACTTC. Protein sequence: CASSGSSYEQYF. This chain connects TRBV5-4 to TRBJ2-7, with no clear D. Trimming shortened V by 4 bases and J by 0 bases, and 5 bases separated the two germline ends. Germline V lookup: CDR1 SGHNT, CDR2 YYREEE (reference sequence). This CDR3 comprises 12 residues. Filled out from reference TRBV5-4 and TRBJ2-7, the complete variable domain reads ETGVTQSPTHLIKTRGQQVTLRCSSQSGHNTVSWYQQALGQGPQFIFQYYREEENGRGNFPPRFSGLQFPNYSSELNVNALELDDSALYLCASSGSSYEQYFGPGTRLTVT.

CDR3 loop: CASSTRTGVTNEQFF. As DNA, the CDR3 is TGTGCCAGCAGCACCCGTACAGGGGTGACGAATGAGCAGTTCTTC. This chain connects TRBV14 to TRBJ2-1, with 7 positions matching TRBD1. CDR1 is SGHDN, CDR2 FVKESK, per germline. With 5 bases clipped from V and 7 bases from J, the junction kept 11 bases outside the gene matches. There are 15 residues in the CDR3.

This chain connects TRBV24-1 to TRBJ2-7; possibly TRBD2 for D (7 bases). CDR1 is KGHDR, CDR2 SFDVKD, per germline. The V gene lost 7 bases and the J gene lost 1 base, with 19 bases spanning the gap. This CDR3 comprises 16 residues. The CDR3 DNA is TGTGCCACCAGGCCGGGGGGCAGGCTTCAATCCTACGAGCAGTACTTC. It encodes CATRPGGRLQSYEQYF.

V gene TRBV6-1 combines with J gene TRBJ1-4, with 7 bases aligning to TRBD1. Per germline, CDR1 MNHNS and CDR2 SASEGT. The CDR3 sequence is 15 residues long. V was pared by 1 base and J by 11 bases, with 10 bases of the junction left unmatched. The CDR3 region has the DNA TGTGCCAGCAGTGAAGGGGGGACAGTGGCAATGAAACTGTTTTTT. Translation gives CASSEGGTVAMKLFF.

This clone was recorded only once. The genes are TRBV6-2 or TRBV6-3 and TRBJ1-1, with unresolved D. The germline CDR1 and CDR2 sequences are MNHEY and SVGEGT. With 6 bases removed from V and 0 bases from J, the gap between germline ends came to 11 bases. The CDR3 length is 14 residues. CDR3 in amino acids: CASSLVSMNTEAFF. The CDR3 coding sequence is TGTGCCAGCAGCCTCGTTAGCATGAACACTGAAGCTTTCTTT.

The chain joins TRBV7-8 to TRBJ1-1; D remains ambiguous. The CDR3 has 12 residues. V lost 3 bases and J lost 7, with 9 bases in between. Germline values: CDR1 SGHVS, CDR2 FQNEAQ. The CDR3 DNA reads TGTGCCAGCAGCTTCGCAGACTATGAAGCTTTCTTT. It translates to CASSFADYEAFF.

The genes are TRBV6-5 and TRBJ2-7; 11 nucleotides line up with TRBD1. V shed 4 bases and J 7 bases; nucleotides not matched to a gene: 6. This CDR3 comprises 14 residues. CDR1 is MNHEY, CDR2 SVGAGI, per germline. The chain's CDR3 is CASSSGDRGGEQYF. The CDR3 nucleotides are TGTGCCAGCAGTTCCGGGGACAGGGGGGGTGAGCAGTACTTC.

This clone was found a few times. In DNA form, the CDR3 reads TGTGCCACCAACCTGATGGCAAGCAATCAGCCCCAGCATTTT. Its protein is CATNLMASNQPQHF. The V call is TRBV28, the J call TRBJ1-5; no clear D. The CDR3 sequence is 14 residues long. The germline V gene encodes CDR1 MDHEN and CDR2 SYDVKM. The V end lost 10 bases, the J end lost 1 base, and 14 bases lay between the germline ends.

V usage is TRBV6-4 and J usage is TRBJ2-5; 11 bases line up with TRBD2. Germline CDR1 reads MRHNA; CDR2 reads SNTAGT. The CDR3 runs 15 residues. J gave up 5 bases and V 4 bases, and 6 bases lay outside the gene matches. CDR3 coding DNA: TGTGCCAGCAGTGTACTAGCGGGAGAGCAGGAGACCCAGTACTTC. It specifies CASSVLAGEQETQYF.

CDR3 bases: TGTGCCAGTAGTATAGGAGGGATCCCTAACTATGGCTACACCTTC. It codes for CASSIGGIPNYGYTF. V and J are TRBV19 and TRBJ1-2; D is ambiguous. This CDR3 contains 15 residues. The germline CDR1 and CDR2 sequences are LNHDA and SQIVND (reference sequence). Trimming took off 1 base at V and 0 bases at J, with 9 bases between the two ends.

The chain is built from TRBV5-4 and TRBJ1-1; the D gene is possibly TRBD1 (5 bases). V lost 4 bases to trimming and J lost 1 base, with 8 bases between them. Germline lookup yields CDR1 SGHNT and CDR2 YYREEE (reference sequence). The CDR3 is 13 residues long. The CDR3: CASSPGGNTEAFF. The CDR3 coding sequence is TGTGCCAGCAGCCCGGGGGGGAACACTGAAGCTTTCTTT.

The rearrangement uses TRBV2 and TRBJ1-5; no firm D call. The germline V and J ends were trimmed by 3 bases and 6 bases, with 6 bases remaining between them. Germline loops: CDR1 SNHLY, CDR2 FYNNEI. CDR3 length: 12 amino acids. DNA of the CDR3: TGTGCCAGCAGTGACGGAGCTCAGCCCCAGCATTTT. It encodes CASSDGAQPQHF. The full variable domain, completed using reference TRBV2 and TRBJ1-5, is EPEVTQTPSHQVTQMGQEVILRCVPISNHLYFYWYRQILGQKVEFLVSFYNNEISEKSEIFDDQFSVERPDGSNFTLKIRSTKLEDSAMYFCASSDGAQPQHFGDGTRLSIL.

The V call is TRBV18, the J call TRBJ2-2; TRBD2 might be the D (5 bases). Germline V gives CDR1 KGHSH, CDR2 LQKENI. This CDR3 is 15 amino acids long. V was pared by 3 bases and J by 0 bases, with 8 bases between. This CDR3 is CASSPPRANTGELFF. In DNA form, the CDR3 reads TGTGCCAGCTCACCCCCGCGGGCGAACACCGGGGAGCTGTTTTTT.